One sample yielded the 8 T cell receptor beta chains listed below, sequenced in a study of blood T cell repertoires in COVID-19. Method: immunoSEQ multiplex PCR; TCRdb's copy keeps in-frame clones and lacks some. The sample has 250,000 to 300,000 clones; about nine tenths are singletons. What was sequenced was peripheral blood. Receptors were obtained from a woman in her fifties or sixties who had recovered from COVID-19.

V usage is TRBV7-2 and J usage is TRBJ1-5, with a possible D match to TRBD1 (6 bases). This CDR3 spans 15 amino acids. V was pared by 5 bases and J by 3 bases, with 14 bases between. Germline lookup yields CDR1 SGHTA and CDR2 FQGNSA. CDR3 in amino acids: CASSTGTTFNQPQHF. DNA of the CDR3: TGTGCCAGCAGCACAGGGACCACCTTCAATCAGCCCCAGCATTTT.

The chain joins TRBV7-3 to TRBJ1-1, with D uncertain. The CDR3 totals 13 residues. V shed 0 bases and J shed 3 bases, with 5 bases lying between them. CDR1 is SGHTA, CDR2 FQGTGA, per germline. The CDR3 sequence is CASSLTGHTEAFF. CDR3 DNA: TGTGCCAGCAGCTTAACTGGGCACACTGAAGCTTTCTTT.

The chain uses TRBV5-4 and TRBJ2-3, with TRBD2 identical over 12 bases. The V gene end was trimmed by 3 bases and the J gene end by 1 base; junction bases not matched to a gene: 3. The CDR3 consists of 16 residues. Germline V lookup: CDR1 SGHNT, CDR2 YYREEE (reference sequence). The CDR3 region is CASSSGLAGRTDTQYF. CDR3 DNA: TGTGCCAGCAGCTCCGGACTAGCGGGGCGCACAGATACGCAGTATTTT.

The rearrangement links TRBV15 to TRBJ2-4; D unresolved. Trimming removed 0 bases from V and 0 bases from J, with 12 bases in between. Germline CDR1 reads LNHNV; CDR2 reads YYDKDF (reference sequence). The CDR3 sequence is 17 residues long. The CDR3 coding sequence is TGTGCCACCAGCAGAGATCCCCTTTCCGTAGCCAAAAACATTCAGTACTTC. Translated, it gives CATSRDPLSVAKNIQYF.

The chain carries TRBV28 and TRBJ1-4; TRBD1 matches 9 bases. After removal of 3 bases from V and 6 bases from J, the junction contained 2 bases not matched to a gene. Germline CDR1 reads MDHEN; CDR2 reads SYDVKM. This CDR3 has 14 amino acids. CDR3 coding DNA: TGTGCCAGCAGTTTGACAGGGGGGGATGAAAAACTGTTTTTT. Residues: CASSLTGGDEKLFF.

The chain carries TRBV5-1 and TRBJ1-3; D unresolved. Germline V gene data show CDR1 as SGHRS and CDR2 as YFSETQ. V shed 0 bases and J shed 0 bases, with 10 bases lying between them. The CDR3 totals 16 residues. The chain's CDR3 is CASSLAAGLSGNTIYF. The CDR3 DNA sequence: TGCGCCAGCAGCTTGGCCGCAGGACTCTCTGGAAACACCATATATTTT.

The rearrangement links TRBV6-5 to TRBJ1-2; D unclear. V was pared by 3 bases and J by 7 bases, with 12 bases between. Germline lookup yields CDR1 MNHEY and CDR2 SVGAGI. The CDR3 runs 13 residues. For the CDR3, the DNA is TGTGCCAGCAGTTATTCCAGTATTCTTGGCTACACCTTC. Amino acid sequence: CASSYSSILGYTF.

The V gene is TRBV21-1, the J gene TRBJ1-5; TRBD1, the table's D call, lacks a check against the DNA. TRBV21-1 is a known pseudogene. CDR3 length: 20 residues. The DNA for the CDR3 is TGTGCCAGCAGCAAATGGGGAGACAGGGATTGGAGAGCAAGCAATCAGCCCCAGCATTTT. Its protein is CASSKWGDRDWRASNQPQHF.